This TCR beta chain was captured in a study of T-cell memory formation after mild COVID-19. Study information: Largely, the TCR clusters proved donor specific. Study observations and caveats: CD4+ contracting clones lay mainly in CM and EM, CD8+ ones in EMRA. Pre-infection memory already had some responding clones, implying cross-reactive memory joined.

It was 5'RACE with constant-segment primers that produced the TCR alpha and TCR beta cDNA libraries, which carried sample barcodes and UMIs. TCRdb called the 5' RACE reads again in MiXCR, with one record for every CDR3 protein. The top ten clones hold under 15% of a sample with 500,000 to 550,000 distinct CDR3 sequences, roughly 20% of them seen once. Comments on this clonotype: Its antigen is unknown.

CDR1 ENHRY and CDR2 SYGVKD come from the germline V gene. Unmatched junction bases numbered 8, after V lost 3 bases and J lost 1 base. The CDR3 length is 16 residues. This clonotype was obtained from an adult woman who had mild COVID-19 (a few samples of this study predate the infection). Cell type and time point are not known. The sequenced sample was PBMCs or a T cell subset sorted from them (not recorded which). J is TRBJ2-5 and V is TRBV10-3; TRBD2 matches at 7 bases. The CDR3 loop is CAISDVGRAVQETQYF. CDR3 coding DNA: TGTGCCATCAGTGATGTGGGGAGGGCCGTCCAAGAGACCCAGTACTTC.